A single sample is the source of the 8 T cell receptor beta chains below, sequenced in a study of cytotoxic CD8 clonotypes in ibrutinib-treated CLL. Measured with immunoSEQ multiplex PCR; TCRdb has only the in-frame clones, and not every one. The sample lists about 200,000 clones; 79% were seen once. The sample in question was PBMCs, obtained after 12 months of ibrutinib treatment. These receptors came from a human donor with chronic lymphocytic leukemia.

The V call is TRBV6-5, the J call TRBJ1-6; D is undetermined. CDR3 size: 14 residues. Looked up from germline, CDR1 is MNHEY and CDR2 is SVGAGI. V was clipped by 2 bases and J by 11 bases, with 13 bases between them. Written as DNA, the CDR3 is TGTGCCAGCAGTTACACGTTGGGGAGTCCACCCCTCCACTTT. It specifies CASSYTLGSPPLHF.

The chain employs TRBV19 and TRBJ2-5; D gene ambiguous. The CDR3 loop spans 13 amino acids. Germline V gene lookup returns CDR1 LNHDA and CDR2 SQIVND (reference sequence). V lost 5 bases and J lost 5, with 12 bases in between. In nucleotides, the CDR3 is TGTGCCAGTAGTCGTCAACCGTACGAGACCCAGTACTTC. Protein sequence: CASSRQPYETQYF.

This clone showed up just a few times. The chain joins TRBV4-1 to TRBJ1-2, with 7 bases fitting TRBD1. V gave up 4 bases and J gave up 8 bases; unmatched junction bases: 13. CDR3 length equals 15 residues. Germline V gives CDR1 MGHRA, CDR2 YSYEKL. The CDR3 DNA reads TGCGCCAGCAGCCGACAGCCAGGGACAGTTGACGGCTACACCTTC. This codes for CASSRQPGTVDGYTF.

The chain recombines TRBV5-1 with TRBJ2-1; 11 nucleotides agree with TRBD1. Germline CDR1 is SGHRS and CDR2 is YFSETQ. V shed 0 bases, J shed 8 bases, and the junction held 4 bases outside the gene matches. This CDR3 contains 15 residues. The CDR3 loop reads CASSLVRDRGDEQFF. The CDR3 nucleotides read TGCGCCAGCAGCTTGGTTAGGGACAGGGGGGATGAGCAGTTCTTC. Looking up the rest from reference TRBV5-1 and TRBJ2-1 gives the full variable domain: KAGVTQTPRYLIKTRGQQVTLSCSPISGHRSVSWYQQTPGQGLQFLFEYFSETQRNKGNFPGRFSGRQFSNSRSEMNVSTLELGDSALYLCASSLVRDRGDEQFFGPGTRLTVL.

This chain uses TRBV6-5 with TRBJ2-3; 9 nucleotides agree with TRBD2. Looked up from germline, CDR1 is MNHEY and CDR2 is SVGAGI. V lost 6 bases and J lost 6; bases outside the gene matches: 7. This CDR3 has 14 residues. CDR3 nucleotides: TGTGCCAGCAGGACTAGCGGAAGGGGGGATACGCAGTATTTT. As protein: CASRTSGRGDTQYF.

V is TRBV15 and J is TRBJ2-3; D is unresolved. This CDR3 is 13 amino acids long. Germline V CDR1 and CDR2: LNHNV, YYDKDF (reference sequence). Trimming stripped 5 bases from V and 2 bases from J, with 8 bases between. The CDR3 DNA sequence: TGTGCCACCAGCCCCAGGTTCACAGATACGCAGTATTTT. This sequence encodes CATSPRFTDTQYF.

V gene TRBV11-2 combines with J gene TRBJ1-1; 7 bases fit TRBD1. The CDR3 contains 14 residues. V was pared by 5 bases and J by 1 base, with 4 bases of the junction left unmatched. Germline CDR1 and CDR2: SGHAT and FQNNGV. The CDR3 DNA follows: TGTGCCAGCAGCCCCCGGGACAGGAACACTGAAGCTTTCTTT. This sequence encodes CASSPRDRNTEAFF.

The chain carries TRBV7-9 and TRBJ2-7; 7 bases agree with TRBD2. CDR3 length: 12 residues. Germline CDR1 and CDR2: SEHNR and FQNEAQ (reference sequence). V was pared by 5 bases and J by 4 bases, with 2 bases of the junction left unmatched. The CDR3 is CASSGLDYEQYF. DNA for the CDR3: TGTGCCAGCAGCGGACTAGATTACGAGCAGTACTTC.